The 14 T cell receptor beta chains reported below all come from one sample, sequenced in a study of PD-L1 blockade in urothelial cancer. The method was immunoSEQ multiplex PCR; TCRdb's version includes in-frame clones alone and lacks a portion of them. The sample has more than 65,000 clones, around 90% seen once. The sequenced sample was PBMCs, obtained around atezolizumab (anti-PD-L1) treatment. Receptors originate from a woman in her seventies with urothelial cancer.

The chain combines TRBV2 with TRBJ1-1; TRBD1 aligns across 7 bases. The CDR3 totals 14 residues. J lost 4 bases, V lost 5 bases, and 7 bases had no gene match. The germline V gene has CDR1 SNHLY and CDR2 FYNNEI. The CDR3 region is CASSPDRVGTEAFF. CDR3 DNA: TGTGCCAGCAGTCCCGACAGGGTCGGCACTGAAGCTTTCTTT. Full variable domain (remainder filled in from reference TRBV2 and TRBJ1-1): EPEVTQTPSHQVTQMGQEVILRCVPISNHLYFYWYRQILGQKVEFLVSFYNNEISEKSEIFDDQFSVERPDGSNFTLKIRSTKLEDSAMYFCASSPDRVGTEAFFGQGTRLTVV.

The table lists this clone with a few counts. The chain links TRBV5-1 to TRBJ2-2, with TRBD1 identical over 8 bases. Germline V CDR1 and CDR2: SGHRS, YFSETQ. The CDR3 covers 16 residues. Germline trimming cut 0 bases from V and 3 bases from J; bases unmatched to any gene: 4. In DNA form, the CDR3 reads TGCGCCAGCAGCTTGGAGGACAGGGCAGACACCGGGGAGCTGTTTTTT. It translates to CASSLEDRADTGELFF.

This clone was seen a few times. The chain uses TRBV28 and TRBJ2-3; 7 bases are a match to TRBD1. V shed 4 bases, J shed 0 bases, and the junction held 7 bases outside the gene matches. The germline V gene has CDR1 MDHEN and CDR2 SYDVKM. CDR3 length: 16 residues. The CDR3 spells CASSSTGTASTDTQYF. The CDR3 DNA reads TGTGCCAGCAGTTCCACCGGGACAGCCAGCACAGATACGCAGTATTTT.

The chain's CDR3 is CASRLPGGGIDEQYF. The CDR3 DNA reads as TGTGCCAGCAGGTTACCGGGTGGAGGGATCGACGAGCAGTACTTC. V gene TRBV5-5 combines with J gene TRBJ2-7, with D possibly TRBD2 on 6 matching bases. Trimming stripped 5 bases from V and 5 bases from J, with 20 bases between. This CDR3 has 15 residues. Germline CDR1 SGHKS, CDR2 YYEKEE (reference sequence). The whole variable domain, filled in from reference TRBV5-5 and TRBJ2-7, reads DAGVTQSPTHLIKTRGQQVTLRCSPISGHKSVSWYQQVLGQGPQFIFQYYEKEERGRGNFPDRFSARQFPNYSSELNVNALLLGDSALYLCASRLPGGGIDEQYFGPGTRLTVT.

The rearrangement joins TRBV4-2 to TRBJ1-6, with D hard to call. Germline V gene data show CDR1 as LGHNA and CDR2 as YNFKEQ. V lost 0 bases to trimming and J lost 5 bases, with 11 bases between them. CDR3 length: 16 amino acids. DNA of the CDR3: TGTGCCAGCAGCCAAGATTCAACAACTAATAATTCACCCCTCCACTTT. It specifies CASSQDSTTNNSPLHF.

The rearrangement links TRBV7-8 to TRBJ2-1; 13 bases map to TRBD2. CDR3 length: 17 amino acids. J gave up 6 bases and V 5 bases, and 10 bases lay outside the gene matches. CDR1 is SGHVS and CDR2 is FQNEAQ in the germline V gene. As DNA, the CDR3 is TGTGCCAGCAGCCCCGAACTAGCGGGAGGGTTCTCCAATGAGCAGTTCTTC. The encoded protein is CASSPELAGGFSNEQFF.

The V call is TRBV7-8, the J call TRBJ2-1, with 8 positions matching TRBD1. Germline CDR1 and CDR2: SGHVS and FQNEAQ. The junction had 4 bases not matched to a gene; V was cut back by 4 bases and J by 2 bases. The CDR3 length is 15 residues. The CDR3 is CASSSSGGPYNEQFF. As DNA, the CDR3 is TGTGCCAGCAGCTCCTCAGGGGGCCCCTACAATGAGCAGTTCTTC.

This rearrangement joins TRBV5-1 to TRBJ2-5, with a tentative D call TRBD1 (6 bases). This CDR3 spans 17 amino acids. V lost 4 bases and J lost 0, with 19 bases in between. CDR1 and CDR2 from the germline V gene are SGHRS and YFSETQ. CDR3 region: CASSLGTISAYQETQYF. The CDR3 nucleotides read TGCGCCAGCAGCCTAGGGACAATATCCGCCTACCAAGAGACCCAGTACTTC.

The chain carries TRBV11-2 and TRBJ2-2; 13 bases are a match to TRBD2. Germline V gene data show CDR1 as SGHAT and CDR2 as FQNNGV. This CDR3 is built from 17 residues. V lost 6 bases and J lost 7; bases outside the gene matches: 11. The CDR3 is CASSHGLAGAYSGELFF. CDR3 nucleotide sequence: TGTGCCAGCAGTCACGGACTAGCGGGGGCCTACAGCGGGGAGCTGTTTTTT. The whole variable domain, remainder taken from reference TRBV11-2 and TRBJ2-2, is EAGVAQSPRYKIIEKRQSVAFWCNPISGHATLYWYQQILGQGPKLLIQFQNNGVVDDSQLPKDRFSAERLKGVDSTLKIQPAKLEDSAVYLCASSHGLAGAYSGELFFGEGSRLTVL.

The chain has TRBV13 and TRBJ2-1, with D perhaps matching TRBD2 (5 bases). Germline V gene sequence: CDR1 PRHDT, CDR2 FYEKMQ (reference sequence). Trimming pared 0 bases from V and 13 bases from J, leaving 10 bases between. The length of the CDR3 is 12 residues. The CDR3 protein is CASSLGRADQFF. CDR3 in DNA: TGTGCCAGCAGCTTAGGGCGGGCAGATCAGTTCTTC.

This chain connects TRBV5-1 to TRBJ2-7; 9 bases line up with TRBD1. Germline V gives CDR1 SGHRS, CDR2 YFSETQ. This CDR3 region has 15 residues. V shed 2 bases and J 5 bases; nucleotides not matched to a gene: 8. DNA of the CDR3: TGCGCCAGCAGCTTTGCACAGGGGGCGGGTGACGAGCAGTACTTC. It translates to CASSFAQGAGDEQYF.

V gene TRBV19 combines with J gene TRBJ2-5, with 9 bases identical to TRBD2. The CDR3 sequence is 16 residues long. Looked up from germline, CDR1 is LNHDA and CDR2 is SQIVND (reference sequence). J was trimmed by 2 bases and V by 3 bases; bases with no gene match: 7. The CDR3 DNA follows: TGTGCCAGTAGTATGGATCTAGCGGGGTGGCAAGAGACCCAGTACTTC. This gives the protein CASSMDLAGWQETQYF. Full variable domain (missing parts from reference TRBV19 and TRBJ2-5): DGGITQSPKYLFRKEGQNVTLSCEQNLNHDAMYWYRQDPGQGLRLIYYSQIVNDFQKGDIAEGYSVSREKKESFPLTVTSAQKNPTAFYLCASSMDLAGWQETQYFGPGTRLLVL.

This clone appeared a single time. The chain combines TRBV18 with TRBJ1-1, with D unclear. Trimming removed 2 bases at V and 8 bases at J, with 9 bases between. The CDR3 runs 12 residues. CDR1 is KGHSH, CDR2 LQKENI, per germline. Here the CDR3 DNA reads TGTGCCAGCTCACCAGCGACGGAGGAAGCTTTCTTT. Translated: CASSPATEEAFF.

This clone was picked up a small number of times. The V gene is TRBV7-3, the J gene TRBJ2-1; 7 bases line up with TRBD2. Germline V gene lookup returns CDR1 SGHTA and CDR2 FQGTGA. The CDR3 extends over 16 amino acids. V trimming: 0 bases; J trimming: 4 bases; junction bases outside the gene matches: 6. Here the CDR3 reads CASSLTGGSWYNEQFF. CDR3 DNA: TGTGCCAGCAGCTTAACGGGCGGGAGCTGGTACAATGAGCAGTTCTTC.